These 18 T cell receptor beta chains share one sample of origin, sequenced in a study of blood T cells in healthy people across ages. A J-beta primer mix and a sample-barcoded 5' primer were used in a second PCR of roughly 6 to 11 cycles. TCRdb redid the calling of the 5' RACE reads with MiXCR, one entry per CDR3 protein. Of approximately 730,000 distinct CDR3 sequences listed, 43% are singletons. Sequenced: blood. The source is a woman in her fifties or sixties in good health.

The chain combines TRBV20-1 with TRBJ2-1, with 16 bases identical to TRBD2. Trimming at V came to 6 bases and at J to 9 bases, leaving 5 bases not matched to a gene. The CDR3 extends over 14 amino acids. Germline loops: CDR1 DFQATT, CDR2 SNEGSKA (reference sequence). CDR3 coding DNA: TGCAGTGCCCAAGGGACTAGCGGGAGGGGTGAGCAGTTCTTC. Translation: CSAQGTSGRGEQFF.

The chain joins TRBV29-1 to TRBJ2-5; a weak D match, TRBD2 (6 bases). CDR3 length: 13 residues. CDR1 is SQVTM, CDR2 ANQGSEA, per germline. The V gene lost 1 base and the J gene lost 2 bases, with 8 bases spanning the gap. CDR3 DNA sequence: TGCAGCGTTGAAGGCGGGGCTCAAGAGACCCAGTACTTC. Translating gives CSVEGGAQETQYF.

To note about this clonotype: A much larger clone differs by one base, so this may be a read error. The chain employs TRBV4-2 and TRBJ2-7; 8 nucleotides match TRBD2. Germline values: CDR1 LGHNA, CDR2 YNFKEQ. The CDR3 covers 15 residues. As DNA, the CDR3 is TGTGCCGGCAGCCAAGCCGGGGGGGGCCGAAAAGAGCAGTACTTC. It is translated as CAGSQAGGGRKEQYF.

The rearrangement links TRBV6-4 to TRBJ2-3; D is perhaps TRBD1 or TRBD2 (6 bases each). Germline CDR1 reads MRHNA; CDR2 reads SNTAGT. Trimming took off 3 bases at V and 1 base at J, with 14 bases between the two ends. The CDR3 spans 16 residues. In DNA, the CDR3 is TGTGCCAGCAGTGATGTGGGGGGCCACGGCACAGATACGCAGTATTTT. Translated: CASSDVGGHGTDTQYF.

The rearrangement uses TRBV7-8 and TRBJ2-7; the D is unclear. Trimming cost V 5 bases and J 2 bases, with 13 bases left between them. The germline V gene encodes CDR1 SGHVS and CDR2 FQNEAQ. CDR3 size: 14 residues. CDR3 DNA: TGTGCCAGCAGCCTCCCCCTTCGGGCCTACGAGCAGTACTTC. Translation: CASSLPLRAYEQYF.

This rearrangement joins TRBV29-1 to TRBJ2-3; 11 bases line up with TRBD1. Losses at the gene ends were 7 bases for V and 1 base for J; bases not matched to a gene: 7. In germline, CDR1 is SQVTM, CDR2 ANQGSEA. The length of the CDR3 is 15 residues. The CDR3 spells CSGDGGQGGTDTQYF. For the CDR3, the DNA is TGCAGCGGGGATGGGGGACAGGGGGGCACAGATACGCAGTATTTT.

The rearrangement joins TRBV6-6 to TRBJ2-5, with 7 positions matching TRBD1. This CDR3 has 14 amino acids. Germline assignment: CDR1 MNHNY and CDR2 SVGAGI (reference sequence). Trimming at V came to 5 bases and at J to 0 bases, leaving 3 bases not matched to a gene. CDR3 nucleotides: TGTGCCAGCAGTAAACAGGGGTACCAAGAGACCCAGTACTTC. Amino acids: CASSKQGYQETQYF.

About this clonotype: An end of the junction differs from the germline gene, which may be a read error. The rearrangement joins TRBV20-1 to TRBJ1-1; weak D call: TRBD1 (6 bases). This CDR3 comprises 15 residues. CDR1 and CDR2 from the germline V gene are DFQATT and SNEGSKA (reference sequence). The CDR3 DNA sequence: TGCAGTGTTAGAAACCCCGGCAGGGGGAACACTGAAGCTTTCTTT. The encoded protein is CSVRNPGRGNTEAFF.

This clonotype was observed a single time. The chain recombines TRBV4-2 with TRBJ2-1, with D uncertain. Germline CDR1 is LGHNA and CDR2 is YNFKEQ. With 1 base removed from V and 0 bases from J, the gap between germline ends came to 7 bases. This CDR3 has 15 amino acids. The CDR3, as DNA: TGTGCCAGCAGCCAAGCGACCATCTCCTACAATGAGCAGTTCTTC. This translates into CASSQATISYNEQFF.

V and J are TRBV2 and TRBJ2-7, with D unclear. Germline CDR1 and CDR2: SNHLY and FYNNEI. Between the trimmed V and J ends, which lost 4 bases and 3 bases, there was a span of 7 bases. CDR3 length: 12 residues. CDR3 coding DNA: TGTGCCAGCAGTGCCCAAGTCTACGAGCAGTACTTC. It encodes CASSAQVYEQYF.

The table lists this clonotype with a few counts. The chain uses TRBV18 and TRBJ1-1; 7 bases map to TRBD1. This CDR3 region has 15 residues. With 3 bases clipped from V and 0 bases from J, the junction kept 4 bases outside the gene matches. From germline, CDR1 is KGHSH and CDR2 LQKENI. CDR3 amino acids: CASSPSTGLNTEAFF. CDR3 bases: TGTGCCAGCTCACCTTCGACAGGGCTGAACACTGAAGCTTTCTTT.

This clonotype was found a few times. The V gene is TRBV11-2, the J gene TRBJ1-1; tentative D call: TRBD1 (5 bases). The CDR3 loop spans 15 amino acids. Germline values: CDR1 SGHAT, CDR2 FQNNGV. Trimming took off 1 base at V and 6 bases at J, with 15 bases between the two ends. As DNA, the CDR3 is TGTGCCAGCAGCTTAGGTCAGGGCTTTGGCGCTGAAGCTTTCTTT. Translating gives CASSLGQGFGAEAFF.

The rearrangement uses TRBV6-5 and TRBJ1-1; D remains ambiguous. This CDR3 has 14 residues. The V end was cut by 5 bases, the J end by 1 base, with 11 bases between. Germline loops: CDR1 MNHEY, CDR2 SVGAGI. CDR3 residues: CASSGRGKNTEAFF. The CDR3 bases are TGTGCCAGCAGTGGTAGAGGGAAGAACACTGAAGCTTTCTTT.

This clonotype was seen a few times. The chain employs TRBV28 and TRBJ2-7, with D perhaps matching TRBD1 or TRBD2 (5 bases each). The CDR3 is 17 amino acids. CDR1 is MDHEN and CDR2 is SYDVKM in the germline V gene. Trimming took off 6 bases at V and 1 base at J, with 22 bases between the two ends. Written as DNA, the CDR3 is TGTGCCAGCAGGGGGGACGGATCAGGGACGAAATCCTACGAGCAGTACTTC. The encoded protein is CASRGDGSGTKSYEQYF. Filled out from reference TRBV28 and TRBJ2-7, the complete variable domain reads DVKVTQSSRYLVKRTGEKVFLECVQDMDHENMFWYRQDPGLGLRLIYFSYDVKMKEKGDIPEGYSVSREKKERFSLILESASTNQTSMYLCASRGDGSGTKSYEQYFGPGTRLTVT.

The V call is TRBV6-5, the J call TRBJ2-3, with no clear D. Trimming took off 6 bases at V and 5 bases at J, with 15 bases between the two ends. Germline V gives CDR1 MNHEY, CDR2 SVGAGI. The length of the CDR3 is 14 residues. The CDR3 DNA reads TGTGCCAGCAGAAGTGTCGGGTCAATAGATACGCAGTATTTT. Amino acids: CASRSVGSIDTQYF.

This clonotype has just a few counts. In nucleotides, the CDR3 is TGTGCCAGCAGCTTCGACGAGAGGGAGACCCAGTACTTC. Protein sequence: CASSFDERETQYF. This chain uses TRBV7-2 with TRBJ2-5; D is unclear. The CDR3 is made up of 13 amino acids. Germline V gives CDR1 SGHTA, CDR2 FQGNSA. V lost 3 bases and J lost 5, with 10 bases in between.

The J gene is TRBJ2-5, the V gene TRBV29-1; D might be TRBD1 or TRBD2, each matching 5 bases. The CDR3 has 14 amino acids. The germline gives CDR1 SQVTM, CDR2 ANQGSEA. V gave up 7 bases and J gave up 9 bases, with 24 bases separating them. The CDR3 DNA sequence: TGCAGCGCCCGGGACGGTGGGCGAGCTAAGGCCCAGTACTTC. This sequence encodes CSARDGGRAKAQYF.

About this clonotype itself: A much larger clone lies one base from this, so it may be a read error. V gene TRBV6-2 or TRBV6-3 combines with J gene TRBJ2-1; TRBD2 matches at 8 bases. The DNA matches TRBJ2-7 better at its end, which makes the J call doubtful. The germline CDR1 and CDR2 sequences are MNHEY and SVGEGT. CDR3 length equals 15 residues. CDR3 nucleotide sequence: TGTGCCATCCGCCTCGCCGGGAGGGCGTACAATGAGCAGTACTTC. It translates to CAIRLAGRAYNEQYF.